This TCR beta chain comes out of a study of T cells after posttransplantation cyclophosphamide. Study-wide points: TRB clonality was highly associated with recipient CMV seropositivity and reactivation. Donor-recipient repertoire similarity was low at 1-2 months, rising over year one. Tissue-infiltrating T cells from skin or gut overlapped little with blood T cells.

This clone appeared many times. Antigen unknown. Sequencing was performed with immunoSEQ multiplex PCR; in TCRdb, only in-frame clones are kept and a portion is missing. The sample shows some 40,000 clones, none of them appearing just once. Material: PBMCs. The receptor's source is a woman in her fifties or sixties in good health and a related stem cell transplant donor.

Here the CDR3 reads CASSAGTGDNEQFF. The CDR3 DNA reads TGCGCCAGCAGCGCAGGAACAGGCGACAATGAGCAGTTCTTC. The chain carries TRBV5-1 and TRBJ2-1; D may be TRBD1 (5 bases). CDR3 length: 14 amino acids. The germline gives CDR1 SGHRS, CDR2 YFSETQ. Trimming cost V 4 bases and J 5 bases, with 13 bases left between them.